This TCR beta chain was sequenced during a study of neurological immune-mediated disorders. Time point here: technical triplicate 1. MiXCR was run by TCRdb on the 5' RACE reads, yielding one entry per CDR3 protein. The repertoire holds about 38,000 distinct CDR3 sequences, with approximately 10% as singletons. The CDR3 sequence is 14 residues long. V was trimmed by 7 bases and J by 8 bases, leaving 19 bases between them. Germline V gene sequence: CDR1 SGHRS, CDR2 YFSETQ. This clonotype has ten or more counts. The material sequenced was PBMCs. The chain links TRBV5-1 to TRBJ2-1; perhaps D is TRBD1 or TRBD2 (5 bases each). This TCR derives from a man aged 55 to 69 with HTLV-1-associated myelopathy (HAM/TSP). In nucleotides, the CDR3 is TGCGCCAGCGCGGCGCAGGGTATCGGGGATGAGCAGTTCTTC. Protein sequence: CASAAQGIGDEQFF.